This passage covers 20 T cell receptor beta chains from one sample sequenced in a study of early T cells in non-severe SARS-CoV-2 infection. Each CDR3 protein gets one entry after TCRdb re-called the 5' RACE reads with MiXCR. The sample has approximately 29,000 distinct CDR3 sequences, approximately 6.4% seen once. Specimen: whole blood, collected at baseline. These receptors all come from an adult who was a healthcare worker with PCR-confirmed SARS-CoV-2 infection or an uninfected control (not recorded which).

This clonotype was found many times. For the CDR3, the DNA is TGCAGTGCTAGTGACCCCCGGGCCCCGAACGAGCAGTACTTC. Translation: CSASDPRAPNEQYF. The V call is TRBV20-1, the J call TRBJ2-7, with unresolved D. Germline lookup yields CDR1 DFQATT and CDR2 SNEGSKA (reference sequence). Trimming pared 3 bases from V and 5 bases from J, leaving 17 bases between. CDR3 length equals 14 residues.

This clonotype was observed many times. This chain connects TRBV28 to TRBJ2-7; D possibly corresponds to TRBD2 (7 bases). The CDR3 contains 16 residues. The germline CDR1 and CDR2 sequences are MDHEN and SYDVKM. V shed 3 bases and J shed 6 bases, with 21 bases lying between them. The CDR3 loop is CASSLWRIGGVPEQYF. The CDR3 DNA reads as TGTGCCAGCAGTTTGTGGAGAATAGGGGGGGTACCCGAGCAGTACTTC.

This clonotype was seen at least ten times. The chain carries TRBV7-9 and TRBJ2-7, with 9 bases identical to TRBD2. The germline V gene has CDR1 SEHNR and CDR2 FQNEAQ (reference sequence). CDR3 length: 15 amino acids. V lost 3 bases, J lost 2 bases, and 5 bases stayed unmatched. For the CDR3, the DNA is TGTGCCAGCAGCTTGGGGCTAGCGGGAACCTACGAGCAGTACTTC. Its translation: CASSLGLAGTYEQYF.

The CDR3 coding sequence is TGTGCCAGCAGTCGCGGACAGGGGCCGAATTCACCCCTCCACTTT. Translation gives CASSRGQGPNSPLHF. This chain connects TRBV6-6 to TRBJ1-6, with 9 nucleotides matching TRBD1. The germline V gene encodes CDR1 MNHNY and CDR2 SVGAGI (reference sequence). The V gene end was trimmed by 5 bases and the J gene end by 7 bases; junction bases not matched to a gene: 6. The CDR3 sequence is 15 residues long.

Many counts were recorded for this clonotype. The rearrangement uses TRBV19 and TRBJ1-4; the D is unclear. Trimming cost V 4 bases and J 0 bases, with 9 bases left between them. The CDR3 consists of 15 residues. CDR1 is LNHDA, CDR2 SQIVND, per germline (reference sequence). CDR3 loop: CASSRRRATNEKLFF. The CDR3 DNA reads TGTGCCAGTAGTAGACGACGGGCAACTAATGAAAAACTGTTTTTT. The full variable domain, its missing parts supplied by reference TRBV19 and TRBJ1-4, is DGGITQSPKYLFRKEGQNVTLSCEQNLNHDAMYWYRQDPGQGLRLIYYSQIVNDFQKGDIAEGYSVSREKKESFPLTVTSAQKNPTAFYLCASSRRRATNEKLFFGSGTQLSVL.

This clonotype came up many times. The V gene is TRBV7-9, the J gene TRBJ1-1; no reliable D call. Germline V gene sequence: CDR1 SEHNR, CDR2 FQNEAQ (reference sequence). The CDR3 is 13 residues long. The V end lost 1 base, the J end lost 10 bases, and 13 bases lay between the germline ends. CDR3 residues: CASSLDAVTRAFF. The CDR3 DNA reads TGTGCCAGCAGCTTAGACGCGGTGACAAGAGCTTTCTTT. The complete variable domain, with remaining parts taken from reference TRBV7-9 and TRBJ1-1, reads DTGVSQNPRHKITKRGQNVTFRCDPISEHNRLYWYRQTLGQGPEFLTYFQNEAQLEKSRLLSDRFSAERPKGSFSTLEIQRTEQGDSAMYLCASSLDAVTRAFFGQGTRLTVV.

This clonotype was found many times. This chain links TRBV6-2 or TRBV6-3 with TRBJ2-5; the match to TRBD2 covers 10 bases. The CDR3 totals 15 residues. The germline V gene has CDR1 MNHEY and CDR2 SVGEGT. Germline trimming cut 7 bases from V and 6 bases from J; bases unmatched to any gene: 11. CDR3 in amino acids: CASNPSGGEPKTQYF. The CDR3 nucleotides are TGTGCCAGCAATCCTAGCGGGGGCGAGCCGAAGACCCAGTACTTC.

This clonotype has at least ten counts. The CDR3 nucleotides are TGTGCCAGCAGCGACCCCATTGCGGGAGGCGCCGGGGAGCTGTTTTTT. This translates into CASSDPIAGGAGELFF. The chain is built from TRBV9 and TRBJ2-2, with 8 bases aligning to TRBD2. Unmatched junction bases numbered 10, after V lost 3 bases and J lost 6 bases. Germline V gives CDR1 SGDLS, CDR2 YYNGEE. The CDR3 totals 16 residues.

The rearrangement joins TRBV20-1 to TRBJ2-7, with D maybe TRBD1 (5 bases). The germline CDR1 and CDR2 sequences are DFQATT and SNEGSKA (reference sequence). The CDR3 contains 13 residues. Trimming removed 2 bases at V and 6 bases at J, with 14 bases between. CDR3 nucleotide sequence: TGCAGTGCTAGACCGGACACGCCGGGCGAGCAGTACTTC. Amino acids: CSARPDTPGEQYF.

This clonotype was recorded many times. The genes are TRBV2 and TRBJ2-1; a weak D match, TRBD2 (5 bases). This CDR3 has 15 residues. CDR1 and CDR2 (germline): SNHLY, FYNNEI. Trimming left V 7 bases short and J 4 bases short, with 17 bases between. CDR3 in DNA: TGTGCCAGCAAGGGAGATAACCTCTGGTACAATGAGCAGTTCTTC. Translation: CASKGDNLWYNEQFF. Filled out from reference TRBV2 and TRBJ2-1, the complete variable domain reads EPEVTQTPSHQVTQMGQEVILRCVPISNHLYFYWYRQILGQKVEFLVSFYNNEISEKSEIFDDQFSVERPDGSNFTLKIRSTKLEDSAMYFCASKGDNLWYNEQFFGPGTRLTVL.

In this sample, this clonotype turned up many times. This sequence joins TRBV20-1 and TRBJ2-3; D is tentatively TRBD1 or TRBD2 (5 bases each). CDR3 length equals 15 residues. V gave up 4 bases and J gave up 2 bases, with 16 bases separating them. Germline CDR1 DFQATT, CDR2 SNEGSKA (reference sequence). DNA of the CDR3: TGCAGTGCTACCGGGACCGCCGGGTACACAGATACGCAGTATTTT. It is translated as CSATGTAGYTDTQYF.

This chain links TRBV11-2 with TRBJ2-7; 7 nucleotides line up with TRBD2. Germline V gene data show CDR1 as SGHAT and CDR2 as FQNNGV. The V gene end was trimmed by 1 base and the J gene end by 0 bases; junction bases not matched to a gene: 12. The CDR3 is made up of 18 amino acids. The CDR3 spells CASSLGKNSGLSSYEQYF. The CDR3 bases are TGTGCCAGCAGCTTAGGGAAAAATAGCGGGCTGAGCTCCTACGAGCAGTACTTC. Combining the CDR3 with reference TRBV11-2 and TRBJ2-7 gives the whole variable domain EAGVAQSPRYKIIEKRQSVAFWCNPISGHATLYWYQQILGQGPKLLIQFQNNGVVDDSQLPKDRFSAERLKGVDSTLKIQPAKLEDSAVYLCASSLGKNSGLSSYEQYFGPGTRLTVT.

This clonotype was observed many times. The chain joins TRBV28 to TRBJ2-7; 13 bases map to TRBD2. Losses at the gene ends were 8 bases for V and 4 bases for J; bases not matched to a gene: 17. The CDR3 totals 18 residues. The V gene's germline CDR1 is MDHEN and CDR2 SYDVKM. CDR3 DNA: TGTGCCAGCGTGTCGGGACTAGCGGGATTCCTCTTCGGGTACGAGCAGTACTTC. This sequence encodes CASVSGLAGFLFGYEQYF.

This clonotype showed up many times. J is TRBJ2-1 and V is TRBV2, with 9 bases aligning to TRBD2. The germline V gene encodes CDR1 SNHLY and CDR2 FYNNEI. The CDR3 spans 15 residues. The V gene end was trimmed by 7 bases and the J gene end by 4 bases; junction bases not matched to a gene: 8. Here the CDR3 DNA reads TGTGCCAGCATTGAGGCGGGGGGGTTGTACAATGAGCAGTTCTTC. Protein sequence: CASIEAGGLYNEQFF.

This clonotype was detected ten times or more. The CDR3 DNA reads TGTGCCAGCAGCTTGTATCCGGGGGGCAATCAGCCCCAGCATTTT. It translates to CASSLYPGGNQPQHF. The chain uses TRBV5-5 and TRBJ1-5; weak D call: TRBD1 (5 bases). CDR1 is SGHKS, CDR2 YYEKEE, per germline (reference sequence). Trimming took off 1 base at V and 2 bases at J, with 10 bases between the two ends. The CDR3 loop spans 15 amino acids.

This clonotype was seen many times. V gene TRBV19 combines with J gene TRBJ2-7; 7 bases line up with TRBD2. This CDR3 contains 15 residues. Germline V lookup: CDR1 LNHDA, CDR2 SQIVND (reference sequence). With 3 bases clipped from V and 1 base from J, the junction kept 6 bases outside the gene matches. Here the CDR3 reads CASSISSGFSYEQYF. The DNA of the CDR3 is TGTGCCAGTAGTATCTCTAGCGGCTTTTCCTACGAGCAGTACTTC. The whole variable domain, filled in from reference TRBV19 and TRBJ2-7, reads DGGITQSPKYLFRKEGQNVTLSCEQNLNHDAMYWYRQDPGQGLRLIYYSQIVNDFQKGDIAEGYSVSREKKESFPLTVTSAQKNPTAFYLCASSISSGFSYEQYFGPGTRLTVT.

This clonotype was seen repeatedly, ten times or more. CDR3 nucleotides: TGCAGTGCTACGGAACTACTAGCGGATAATGAGCAGTTCTTC. Its protein is CSATELLADNEQFF. This sequence joins TRBV20-1 and TRBJ2-1, with 8 bases matching TRBD2. The CDR3 contains 14 residues. The V gene's germline CDR1 is DFQATT and CDR2 SNEGSKA (reference sequence). Trimming cost V 4 bases and J 7 bases; bases outside gene matches: 9.

This clonotype has at least ten counts. The rearrangement links TRBV12-3 or TRBV12-4 to TRBJ2-7; tentative D call: TRBD1 (6 bases). This CDR3 is built from 14 residues. V was pared by 4 bases and J by 3 bases, with 13 bases between. The CDR3 loop is CASSWGLTVYEQYF. CDR3 in DNA: TGTGCCAGCAGTTGGGGGCTGACCGTCTACGAGCAGTACTTC.

The rearrangement uses TRBV7-8 and TRBJ2-3; 9 nucleotides match TRBD2. Germline V gene lookup returns CDR1 SGHVS and CDR2 FQNEAQ. J was trimmed by 5 bases and V by 2 bases; bases with no gene match: 11. The CDR3 is 17 residues long. CDR3 nucleotides: TGTGCCAGCAGCTTAAGGGGAGGCGGGGGGGCCTTAGATACGCAGTATTTT. Protein sequence: CASSLRGGGGALDTQYF. Complete variable domain (other parts from reference TRBV7-8 and TRBJ2-3): GAGVSQSPRYKVAKRGQDVALRCDPISGHVSLFWYQQALGQGPEFLTYFQNEAQLDKSGLPSDRFFAERPEGSVSTLKIQRTQQEDSAVYLCASSLRGGGGALDTQYFGPGTRLTVL.

This clonotype came up many times. This rearrangement joins TRBV7-9 to TRBJ2-7; 7 bases map to TRBD1. CDR3 length: 15 residues. V lost 5 bases, J lost 2 bases, and 9 bases stayed unmatched. Germline-derived CDR1 and CDR2 are SEHNR and FQNEAQ (reference sequence). The CDR3 DNA reads TGTGCCAGCAGCCCCTGGACAGGTCGCACCTACGAGCAGTACTTC. Its translation: CASSPWTGRTYEQYF.